These 2 T cell receptor beta chains came from one sample sequenced in a study of response to subunit inactivated influenza vaccine. Using its own MiXCR run on the RT-PCR reads, TCRdb lists one record per CDR3 protein. The table includes hundreds of thousands of distinct CDR3 sequences, approximately 15% detected once. The sequences come from PBMCs from blood, collected roughly 15 days before vaccination. These receptors were taken from a man in his fifties or sixties who received an inactivated influenza vaccine.

This clonotype has more than one count but fewer than ten. The chain couples TRBV3-1 to TRBJ2-2, with a tentative D call TRBD2 (5 bases). The CDR3 extends over 16 amino acids. Trimming took 1 base from V and 0 from J, leaving 9 bases between them. Germline CDR1 reads LGHDT; CDR2 reads YNNKEL (reference sequence). Here the CDR3 reads CASSQAGITNTGELFF. The CDR3 DNA is TGTGCCAGCAGCCAAGCGGGGATTACGAACACCGGGGAGCTGTTTTTT. Full variable domain (remainder filled in from reference TRBV3-1 and TRBJ2-2): DTAVSQTPKYLVTQMGNDKSIKCEQNLGHDTMYWYKQDSKKFLKIMFSYNNKELIINETVPNRFSPKSPDKAHLNLHINSLELGDSAVYFCASSQAGITNTGELFFGEGSRLTVL.

This rearrangement joins TRBV7-2 to TRBJ1-5; unclear D gene. Per the germline V gene, CDR1 is SGHTA and CDR2 is FQGNSA. Trimming stripped 1 base from V and 0 bases from J, with 10 bases between. This CDR3 is 16 amino acids long. The CDR3 DNA reads TGTGCCAGCAGCTTAGGGGCAATATATAGCAATCAGCCCCAGCATTTT. This sequence encodes CASSLGAIYSNQPQHF.